This T cell receptor (beta chain) came from a study of blood T cell repertoires in COVID-19. Across the whole study: Samples taken during acute and convalescent COVID-19 were collected in the United States, Italy and Spain. T cells, B-cell-depleted T cells, or PBMCs provided the cDNA or gDNA that served as material.

TCRdb's table, derived via immunoSEQ multiplex PCR, lists solely in-frame clones and lacks some. The sample contains approximately 270,000 clones, 80% to 90% of which appear only once. The CDR3 covers 17 residues. V gave up 3 bases and J gave up 1 base, with 14 bases separating them. Germline-derived CDR1 and CDR2 are SGHDT and YYEEEE. The specimen sequenced was peripheral blood. The receptor comes from a man aged 25-40 years with acute or convalescent COVID-19. The chain employs TRBV5-6 and TRBJ2-6, with D tentatively TRBD2 (5 bases). The DNA for the CDR3 is TGTGCCAGCAGCTCTATTCTAGCTTTTTCTGGGGCCAACGTCCTGACTTTC. Amino acids: CASSSILAFSGANVLTF.